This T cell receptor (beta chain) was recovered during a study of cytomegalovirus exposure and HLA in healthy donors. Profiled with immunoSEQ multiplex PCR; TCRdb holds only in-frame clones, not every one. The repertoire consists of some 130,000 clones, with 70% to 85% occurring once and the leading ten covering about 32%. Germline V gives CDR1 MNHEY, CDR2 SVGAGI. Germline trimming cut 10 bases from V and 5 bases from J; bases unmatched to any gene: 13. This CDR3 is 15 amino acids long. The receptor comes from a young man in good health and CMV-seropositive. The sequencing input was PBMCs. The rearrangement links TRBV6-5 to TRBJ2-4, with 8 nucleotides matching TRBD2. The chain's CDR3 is CATRRSGGRENIQYF. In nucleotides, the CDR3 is TGTGCCACCCGCCGTTCGGGGGGGCGCGAAAACATTCAGTACTTC.